The 16 T cell receptor beta chains presented below share a single source sample, sequenced in a study of radiation and T cells in renal cell carcinoma. The repertoire was sequenced with immunoSEQ multiplex PCR; TCRdb's copy has only in-frame clones and lacks some. Of 15,000 to 20,000 clones in the sample, approximately 58% are singletons; the top ten hold 9.7%. Treatment specified: treatment-naive control, cytoreductive nephrectomy. This sample comprised tumor tissue, obtained from a patient whose treatment was nephrectomy without radiotherapy. These TCRs come from a man aged 35 to 55 with renal cell carcinoma.

The chain joins TRBV7-9 to TRBJ2-6; D could derive from TRBD1 or TRBD2 (6 bases each). Germline loops: CDR1 SEHNR, CDR2 FQNEAQ (reference sequence). V lost 4 bases to trimming and J lost 4 bases, with 14 bases between them. CDR3 size: 16 residues. The CDR3 is CASSWGAVSGANVLTF. CDR3 nucleotide sequence: TGTGCCAGCAGCTGGGGGGCTGTTTCCGGGGCCAACGTCCTGACTTTC.

V gene TRBV6-1 combines with J gene TRBJ1-5; weak D call: TRBD1 (6 bases). This CDR3 contains 14 residues. Germline-derived CDR1 and CDR2 are MNHNS and SASEGT. Trimming left V 6 bases short and J 3 bases short, with 12 bases between. CDR3 region: CASRGGGYNQPQHF. The CDR3 DNA reads as TGTGCCAGCAGAGGGGGAGGGTACAATCAGCCCCAGCATTTT.

J is TRBJ2-7 and V is TRBV6-6, with no clear D. The germline gives CDR1 MNHNY, CDR2 SVGAGI (reference sequence). The V and J ends lost 1 base and 5 bases respectively, with 6 bases between them. The CDR3 is 12 residues long. CDR3 region: CASSYLGDEQYF. The CDR3 nucleotides are TGTGCCAGCAGTTACTTGGGTGACGAGCAGTACTTC.

Judged by abundance, this clone is medium-sized. The chain has TRBV7-8 and TRBJ1-5; a weak D match, TRBD1 (6 bases). Germline CDR1 is SGHVS and CDR2 is FQNEAQ. Trimming removed 3 bases from V and 0 bases from J, with 18 bases in between. The CDR3 contains 18 residues. The CDR3 DNA reads as TGTGCCAGCAGCTTGGGCCTCCGGGGGGCTAATAGCAATCAGCCCCAGCATTTT. Translating gives CASSLGLRGANSNQPQHF.

This rearrangement joins TRBV6-5 to TRBJ2-2; a weak D match, TRBD1 (5 bases). The CDR3 spans 15 residues. The V and J ends lost 0 bases and 5 bases respectively, with 10 bases between them. Germline CDR1 is MNHEY and CDR2 is SVGAGI. This chain's CDR3 is CASSYSAGQTGELFF. The CDR3 DNA reads TGTGCCAGCAGTTACTCGGCAGGGCAAACCGGGGAGCTGTTTTTT.

The chain recombines TRBV10-2 with TRBJ1-4, with 8 bases matching TRBD1. Germline-derived CDR1 and CDR2 are WSHSY and SAAADI. J lost 7 bases, V lost 6 bases, and 4 bases had no gene match. The CDR3 totals 13 residues. This CDR3 reads CASRWTGTEKLFF. The CDR3 DNA reads TGCGCCAGCAGGTGGACAGGGACTGAAAAACTGTTTTTT.

The gene calls are TRBV5-1 and TRBJ2-1, with 8 nucleotides matching TRBD2. Trimming took 4 bases from V and 1 from J; bases not matched to a gene: 13. The CDR3 is 18 residues long. Germline CDR1 reads SGHRS; CDR2 reads YFSETQ. The CDR3, as DNA: TGCGCCAGCAGCCTCATAACTTTCGGACTAGCATCCTACAATGAGCAGTTCTTC. Translating it yields CASSLITFGLASYNEQFF.

This rearrangement joins TRBV6-1 to TRBJ2-7; TRBD2 might be the D (7 bases). The CDR3 sequence is 14 residues long. Germline CDR1 MNHNS, CDR2 SASEGT. V was clipped by 3 bases and J by 4 bases, with 13 bases between them. CDR3 DNA sequence: TGTGCCAGCAGTGATGGGGGGGGGCCTTACGAGCAGTACTTC. Its translation is CASSDGGGPYEQYF.

About this clone: This sample also contains other DNA sequences that code for the same CDR3. The chain uses TRBV14 and TRBJ2-6, with D uncertain. V was clipped by 3 bases and J by 0 bases, with 9 bases between them. This CDR3 is 16 amino acids long. Per the germline V gene, CDR1 is SGHDN and CDR2 is FVKESK. The CDR3 DNA reads TGTGCCAGCAGCCAGGGGTCTTACTCTGGGGCCAACGTCCTGACTTTC. It specifies CASSQGSYSGANVLTF.

The genes are TRBV6-5 and TRBJ1-2; D remains unclear. The germline gives CDR1 MNHEY, CDR2 SVGAGI. The length of the CDR3 is 12 residues. Trimming left V 8 bases short and J 6 bases short, with 13 bases between. The CDR3 reads CASGSRSNGYTF. In nucleotides, the CDR3 is TGTGCCAGCGGTAGTAGATCCAATGGCTACACCTTC.

This chain links TRBV2 with TRBJ2-1; the D call may be TRBD1 or TRBD2 (5 bases each). In germline, CDR1 is SNHLY, CDR2 FYNNEI. V was pared by 8 bases and J by 4 bases, with 9 bases between. The CDR3 contains 12 residues. The CDR3: CASRGGYNEQFF. DNA for the CDR3: TGTGCCAGCCGGGGCGGTTACAATGAGCAGTTCTTC.

The chain couples TRBV11-2 to TRBJ2-2; D remains ambiguous. V lost 2 bases to trimming and J lost 1 base, with 11 bases between them. Germline loops: CDR1 SGHAT, CDR2 FQNNGV. CDR3 length equals 16 residues. CDR3 sequence: CASSLLASMNTGELFF. DNA of the CDR3: TGTGCCAGCAGCTTATTAGCCAGCATGAACACCGGGGAGCTGTTTTTT. The full variable domain, its missing parts supplied by reference TRBV11-2 and TRBJ2-2, is EAGVAQSPRYKIIEKRQSVAFWCNPISGHATLYWYQQILGQGPKLLIQFQNNGVVDDSQLPKDRFSAERLKGVDSTLKIQPAKLEDSAVYLCASSLLASMNTGELFFGEGSRLTVL.

This clone was picked up one time. The sample contains more than one DNA sequence encoding this CDR3. The V call is TRBV4-2, the J call TRBJ2-7; no clear D. V lost 3 bases to trimming and J lost 5 bases, with 5 bases between them. This CDR3 contains 11 residues. Germline values: CDR1 LGHNA, CDR2 YNFKEQ. The CDR3 DNA follows: TGTGCCAGCAGCCAGGGTAACGAGCAGTACTTC. This translates into CASSQGNEQYF.

This clone appeared a few times. This chain links TRBV5-1 with TRBJ2-1, with a tentative D call TRBD1 (6 bases). The V end was cut by 9 bases, the J end by 7 bases, with 20 bases between. Germline V gene lookup returns CDR1 SGHRS and CDR2 YFSETQ. This CDR3 is built from 14 residues. The CDR3 sequence is CATGLSTGINEQFF. In nucleotides, the CDR3 is TGCGCCACCGGACTTAGCACAGGGATAAATGAGCAGTTCTTC.

V usage is TRBV29-1 and J usage is TRBJ1-2; no clear D. Trimming removed 7 bases from V and 5 bases from J, with 14 bases in between. Germline V lookup: CDR1 SQVTM, CDR2 ANQGSEA. This CDR3 is 12 amino acids long. The CDR3 sequence is CSAQTPRYGYTF. The CDR3 DNA reads TGCAGCGCTCAAACACCTCGATATGGCTACACCTTC.

This chain links TRBV7-9 with TRBJ1-1; D is ambiguous. V lost 5 bases and J 4 bases, leaving 11 bases between the germline ends. The length of the CDR3 is 13 residues. Germline V gene sequence: CDR1 SEHNR, CDR2 FQNEAQ (reference sequence). The CDR3 coding sequence is TGTGCCAGCAGCCGATATCGGAGCACTGAAGCTTTCTTT. It is translated as CASSRYRSTEAFF. The full variable domain, completed using reference TRBV7-9 and TRBJ1-1, is DTGVSQNPRHKITKRGQNVTFRCDPISEHNRLYWYRQTLGQGPEFLTYFQNEAQLEKSRLLSDRFSAERPKGSFSTLEIQRTEQGDSAMYLCASSRYRSTEAFFGQGTRLTVV.